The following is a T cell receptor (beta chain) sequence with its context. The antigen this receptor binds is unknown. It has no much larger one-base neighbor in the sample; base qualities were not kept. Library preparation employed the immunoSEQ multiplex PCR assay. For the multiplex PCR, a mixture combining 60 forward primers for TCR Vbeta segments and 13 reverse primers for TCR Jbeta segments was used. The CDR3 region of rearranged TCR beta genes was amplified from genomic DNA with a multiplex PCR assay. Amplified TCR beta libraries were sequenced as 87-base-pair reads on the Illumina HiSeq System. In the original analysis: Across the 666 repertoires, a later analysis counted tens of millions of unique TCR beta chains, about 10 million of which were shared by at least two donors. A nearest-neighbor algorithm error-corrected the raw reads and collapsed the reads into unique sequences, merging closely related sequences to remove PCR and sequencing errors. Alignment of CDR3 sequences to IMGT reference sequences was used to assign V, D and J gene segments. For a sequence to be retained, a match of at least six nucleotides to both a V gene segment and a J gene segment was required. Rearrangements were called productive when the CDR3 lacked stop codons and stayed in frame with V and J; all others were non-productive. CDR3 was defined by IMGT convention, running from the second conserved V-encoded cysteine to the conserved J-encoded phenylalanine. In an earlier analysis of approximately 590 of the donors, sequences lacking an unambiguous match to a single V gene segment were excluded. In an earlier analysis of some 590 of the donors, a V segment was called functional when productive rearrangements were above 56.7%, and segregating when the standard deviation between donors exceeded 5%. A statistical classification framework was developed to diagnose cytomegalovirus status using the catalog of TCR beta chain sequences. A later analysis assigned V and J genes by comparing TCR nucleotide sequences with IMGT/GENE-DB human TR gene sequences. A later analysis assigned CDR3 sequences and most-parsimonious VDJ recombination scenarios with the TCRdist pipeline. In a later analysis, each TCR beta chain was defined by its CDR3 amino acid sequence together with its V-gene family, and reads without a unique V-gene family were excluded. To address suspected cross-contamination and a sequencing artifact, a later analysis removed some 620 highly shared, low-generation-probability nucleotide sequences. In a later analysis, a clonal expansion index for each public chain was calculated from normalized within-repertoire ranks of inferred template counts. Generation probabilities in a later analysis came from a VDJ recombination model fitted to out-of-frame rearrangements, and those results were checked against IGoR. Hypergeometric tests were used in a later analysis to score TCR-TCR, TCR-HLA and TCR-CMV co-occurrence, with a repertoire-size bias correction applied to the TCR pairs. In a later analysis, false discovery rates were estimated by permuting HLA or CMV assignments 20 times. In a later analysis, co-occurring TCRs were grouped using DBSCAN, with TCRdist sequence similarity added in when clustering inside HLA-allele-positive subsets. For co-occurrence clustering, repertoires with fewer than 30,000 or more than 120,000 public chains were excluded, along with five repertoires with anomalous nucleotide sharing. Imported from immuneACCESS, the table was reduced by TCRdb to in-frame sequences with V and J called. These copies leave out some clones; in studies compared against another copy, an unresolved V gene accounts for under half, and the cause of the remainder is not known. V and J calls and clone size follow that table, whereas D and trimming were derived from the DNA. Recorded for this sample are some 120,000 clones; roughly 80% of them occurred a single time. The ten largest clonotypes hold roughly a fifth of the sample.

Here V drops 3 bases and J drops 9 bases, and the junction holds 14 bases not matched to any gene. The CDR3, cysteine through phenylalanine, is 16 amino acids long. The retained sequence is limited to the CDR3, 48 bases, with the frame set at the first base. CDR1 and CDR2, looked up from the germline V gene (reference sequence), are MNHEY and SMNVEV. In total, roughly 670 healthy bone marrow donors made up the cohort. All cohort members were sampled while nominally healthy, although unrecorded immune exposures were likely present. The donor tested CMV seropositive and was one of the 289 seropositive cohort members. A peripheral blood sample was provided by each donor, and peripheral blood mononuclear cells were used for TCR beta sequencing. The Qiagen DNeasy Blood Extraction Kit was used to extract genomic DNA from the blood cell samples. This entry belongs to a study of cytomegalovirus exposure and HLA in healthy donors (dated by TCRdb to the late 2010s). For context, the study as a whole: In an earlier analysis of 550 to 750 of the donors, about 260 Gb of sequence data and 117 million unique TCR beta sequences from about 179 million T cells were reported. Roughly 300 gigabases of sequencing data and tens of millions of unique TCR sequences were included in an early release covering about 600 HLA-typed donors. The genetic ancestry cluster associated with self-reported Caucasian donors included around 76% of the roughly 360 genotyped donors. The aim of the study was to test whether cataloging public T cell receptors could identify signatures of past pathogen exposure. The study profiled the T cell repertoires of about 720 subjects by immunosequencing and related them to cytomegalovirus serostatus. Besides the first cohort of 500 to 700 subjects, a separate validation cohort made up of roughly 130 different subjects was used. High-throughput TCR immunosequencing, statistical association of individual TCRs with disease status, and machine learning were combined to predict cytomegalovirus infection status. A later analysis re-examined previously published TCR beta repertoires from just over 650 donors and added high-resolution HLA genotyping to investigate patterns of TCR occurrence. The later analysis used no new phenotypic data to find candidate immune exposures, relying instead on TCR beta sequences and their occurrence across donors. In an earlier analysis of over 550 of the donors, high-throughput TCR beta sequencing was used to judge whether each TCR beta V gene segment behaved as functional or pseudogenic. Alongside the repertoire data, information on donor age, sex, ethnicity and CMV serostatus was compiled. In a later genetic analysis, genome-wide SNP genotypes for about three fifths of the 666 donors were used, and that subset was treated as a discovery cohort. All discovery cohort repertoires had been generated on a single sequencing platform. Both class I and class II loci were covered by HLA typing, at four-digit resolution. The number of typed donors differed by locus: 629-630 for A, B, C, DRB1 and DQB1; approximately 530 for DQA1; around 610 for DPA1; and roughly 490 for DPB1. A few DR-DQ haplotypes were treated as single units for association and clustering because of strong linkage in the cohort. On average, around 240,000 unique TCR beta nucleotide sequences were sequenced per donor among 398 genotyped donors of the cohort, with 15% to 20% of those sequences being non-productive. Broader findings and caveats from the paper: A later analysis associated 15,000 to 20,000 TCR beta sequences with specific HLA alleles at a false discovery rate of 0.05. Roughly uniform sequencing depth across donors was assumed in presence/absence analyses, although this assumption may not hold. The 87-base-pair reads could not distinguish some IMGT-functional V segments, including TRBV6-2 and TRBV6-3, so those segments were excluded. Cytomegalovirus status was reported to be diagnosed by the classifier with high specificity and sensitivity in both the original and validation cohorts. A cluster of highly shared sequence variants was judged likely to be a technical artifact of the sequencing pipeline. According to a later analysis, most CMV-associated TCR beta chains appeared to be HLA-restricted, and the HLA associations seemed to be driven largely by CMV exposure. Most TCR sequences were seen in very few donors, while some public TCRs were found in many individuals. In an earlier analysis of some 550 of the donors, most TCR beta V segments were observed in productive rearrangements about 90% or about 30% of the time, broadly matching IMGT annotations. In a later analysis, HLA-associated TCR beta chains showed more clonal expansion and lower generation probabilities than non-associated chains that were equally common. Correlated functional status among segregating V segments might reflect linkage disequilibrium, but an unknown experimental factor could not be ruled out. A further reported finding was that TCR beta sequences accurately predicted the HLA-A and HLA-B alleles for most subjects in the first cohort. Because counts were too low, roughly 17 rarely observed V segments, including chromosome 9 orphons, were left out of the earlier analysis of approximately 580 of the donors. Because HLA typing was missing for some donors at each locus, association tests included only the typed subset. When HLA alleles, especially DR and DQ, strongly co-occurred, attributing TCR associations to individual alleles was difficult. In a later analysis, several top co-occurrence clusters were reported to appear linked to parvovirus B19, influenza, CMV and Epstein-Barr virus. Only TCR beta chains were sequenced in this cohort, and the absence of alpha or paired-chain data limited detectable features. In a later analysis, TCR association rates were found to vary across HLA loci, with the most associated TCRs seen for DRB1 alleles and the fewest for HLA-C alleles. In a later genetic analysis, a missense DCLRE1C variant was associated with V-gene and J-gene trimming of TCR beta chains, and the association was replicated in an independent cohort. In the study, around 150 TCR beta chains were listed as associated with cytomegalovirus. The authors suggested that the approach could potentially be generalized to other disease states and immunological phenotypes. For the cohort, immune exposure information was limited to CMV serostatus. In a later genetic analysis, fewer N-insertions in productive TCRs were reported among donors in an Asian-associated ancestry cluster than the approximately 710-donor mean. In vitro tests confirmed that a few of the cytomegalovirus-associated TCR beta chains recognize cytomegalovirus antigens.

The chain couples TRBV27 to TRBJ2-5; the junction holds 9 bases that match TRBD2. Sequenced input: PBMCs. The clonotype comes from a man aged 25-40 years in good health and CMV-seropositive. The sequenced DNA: TGTGCCAGCAGTTTGAGTAGCGGGGGAGCTATTTGGGCCCAGTACTTC. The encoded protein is CASSLSSGGAIWAQYF.